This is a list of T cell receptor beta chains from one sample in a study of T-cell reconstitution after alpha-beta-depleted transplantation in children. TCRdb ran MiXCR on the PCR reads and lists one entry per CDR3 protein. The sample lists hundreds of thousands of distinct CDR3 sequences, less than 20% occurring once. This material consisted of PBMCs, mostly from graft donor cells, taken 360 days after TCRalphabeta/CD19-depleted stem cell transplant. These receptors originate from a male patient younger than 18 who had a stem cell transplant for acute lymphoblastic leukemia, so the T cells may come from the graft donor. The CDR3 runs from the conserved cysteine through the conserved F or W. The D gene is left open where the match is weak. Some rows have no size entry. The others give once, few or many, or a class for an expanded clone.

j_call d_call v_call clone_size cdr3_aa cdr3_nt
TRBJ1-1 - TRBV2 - CASRQGHTEAFF TGTGCCAGCAGACAGGGTCACACTGAAGCTTTCTTT
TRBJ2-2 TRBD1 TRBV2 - CASSRGQPTGELFF TGTGCCAGCAGCCGGGGACAGCCGACCGGGGAGCTGTTTTTT
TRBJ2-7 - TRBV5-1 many CASSLEGLFYEQYF TGCGCCAGCAGCTTGGAAGGCCTTTTCTACGAGCAGTACTTC
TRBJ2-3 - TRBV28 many CSEGVSLTDTQYF TGTTCAGAGGGGGTCTCCCTCACAGATACGCAGTATTTT
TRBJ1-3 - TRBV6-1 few CASSEAKVLSGNTIYF TGTGCCAGCAGTGAAGCAAAGGTGCTCTCTGGAAACACCATATATTTT
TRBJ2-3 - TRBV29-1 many CSVAWTAGTDTQYF TGCAGCGTTGCCTGGACAGCGGGCACAGATACGCAGTATTTT
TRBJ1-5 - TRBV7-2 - CASSLIPNQPQHF TGTGCCAGCAGCTTAATTCCCAATCAGCCCCAGCATTTT
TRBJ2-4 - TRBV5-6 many CASSLEGAKNIQYF TGTGCCAGCAGCTTGGAGGGGGCCAAAAACATTCAGTACTTC
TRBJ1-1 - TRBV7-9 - CASSTSKGAFF TGTGCCAGCAGCACCTCGAAGGGTGCTTTCTTT
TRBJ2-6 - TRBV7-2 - CASSYRLRPDANVLTF TGTGCCAGCAGCTACAGGCTGAGGCCGGATGCCAACGTCCTGACTTTC
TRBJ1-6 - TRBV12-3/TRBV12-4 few CASSPMDGTLHF TGTGCCAGCAGCCCGATGGACGGGACTCTCCACTTT
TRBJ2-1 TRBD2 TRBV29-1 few CSVEVLLAGAGQFF TGCAGCGTTGAAGTCTTACTAGCGGGAGCTGGGCAGTTCTTC
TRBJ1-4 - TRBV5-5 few CASSNPPGEKLFF TGTGCCAGCAGCAACCCCCCAGGGGAAAAACTGTTTTTT
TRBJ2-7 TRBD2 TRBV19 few CASSMTSGPFEQYF TGTGCCAGTAGTATGACTAGCGGGCCCTTCGAGCAGTACTTC
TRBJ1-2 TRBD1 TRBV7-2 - CASSLRDSYGYTF TGTGCCAGCAGCTTAAGGGACAGCTATGGCTACACCTTC
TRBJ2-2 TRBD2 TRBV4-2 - CASSQERLVGLAVGELFF TGTGCCAGCAGCCAAGAAAGACTAGTCGGACTAGCGGTCGGGGAGCTGTTTTTT